The next 26 T cell receptor beta chains were all read from a single sample in a study of blood T cell repertoires in COVID-19. Data came from immunoSEQ multiplex PCR; TCRdb stores just in-frame clones and leaves some out. Counted here are about 280,000 clones, approximately 80% occurring once; the ten biggest clones make up 5%. The sequenced sample consisted of PBMCs or T cells enriched from blood (not recorded which). The source is a middle-aged man who had been exposed to COVID-19.

The CDR3 protein is CASSQRGLNTGELFF. CDR3 DNA sequence: TGTGCCAGCAGCCAGAGGGGACTTAACACCGGGGAGCTGTTTTTT. V gene TRBV7-6 combines with J gene TRBJ2-2, with D possibly matching TRBD2 (6 bases). The length of the CDR3 is 15 residues. V shed 5 bases and J shed 2 bases, with 12 bases lying between them. Germline CDR1 SGHVS, CDR2 FNYEAQ.

This clone was detected only once. The chain links TRBV5-1 to TRBJ2-5; 7 bases are a match to TRBD2. CDR1 and CDR2 from the germline V gene are SGHRS and YFSETQ. CDR3 length equals 14 residues. The junction had 6 bases not matched to a gene; V was cut back by 4 bases and J by 3 bases. The DNA for the CDR3 is TGCGCCAGCAGCCCTATGAGCGGGGAAGAGACCCAGTACTTC. Translating it yields CASSPMSGEETQYF.

The CDR3 bases are TGTGCCAGTAGTATAGACCTAGACAGGTTTCAGCCCCAGCATTTT. Amino acids: CASSIDLDRFQPQHF. The V call is TRBV19, the J call TRBJ1-5; tentative D call: TRBD1 (6 bases). The CDR3 length is 15 residues. Germline CDR1 is LNHDA and CDR2 is SQIVND (reference sequence). The V end lost 0 bases, the J end lost 6 bases, and 12 bases lay between the germline ends.

This clone was found once. The chain has TRBV10-3 and TRBJ2-7; a possible D gene is TRBD1 (6 bases). The V end was cut by 0 bases, the J end by 2 bases, with 11 bases between. Germline CDR1 reads ENHRY; CDR2 reads SYGVKD. CDR3 length: 15 residues. CDR3 in amino acids: CAISESIQGPYEQYF. The CDR3, as DNA: TGTGCCATCAGTGAGTCGATTCAGGGGCCCTACGAGCAGTACTTC.

V usage is TRBV11-3 and J usage is TRBJ1-1; possible D gene TRBD1, 5 bases. Germline CDR1 is SGHNT and CDR2 is YENEEA. With 6 bases removed from V and 8 bases from J, the gap between germline ends came to 10 bases. CDR3 size: 11 residues. CDR3 coding DNA: TGTGCCAGCAGTCTACGGGGGGAAGCTTTCTTT. Encoded protein: CASSLRGEAFF.

The chain has TRBV29-1 and TRBJ2-7; the D gene is possibly TRBD1 (5 bases). Germline V lookup: CDR1 SQVTM, CDR2 ANQGSEA. The CDR3 is 14 residues long. Trimming removed 5 bases at V and 3 bases at J, with 17 bases between. As DNA, the CDR3 is TGCAGCGTTCTACAGGTGGGGCCGTACTACGAGCAGTACTTC. Its protein product is CSVLQVGPYYEQYF.

The chain couples TRBV12-3 or TRBV12-4 to TRBJ2-7, with no clear D. The CDR3 contains 13 residues. V was shortened by 3 bases and J by 2 bases, with 8 bases between the two germline ends. The CDR3 region has the DNA TGTGCCAGCAGTTTTTCAGTTACCTACGAGCAGTACTTC. Translation gives CASSFSVTYEQYF.

The chain couples TRBV2 to TRBJ1-2; D uncertain. The CDR3 runs to 13 residues. CDR1 and CDR2 (germline): SNHLY, FYNNEI. The V gene lost 3 bases and the J gene lost 7 bases, with 12 bases spanning the gap. The CDR3: CASSEVQLTGYTF. DNA for the CDR3: TGTGCCAGCAGTGAGGTACAGCTAACTGGCTACACCTTC.

The chain has TRBV5-1 and TRBJ2-1, with TRBD2 identical over 11 bases. V dropped 0 bases and J dropped 4; count of bases not matched to a gene: 9. Germline V gives CDR1 SGHRS, CDR2 YFSETQ. The CDR3 loop spans 18 amino acids. CDR3 in DNA: TGCGCCAGCAGCTTGGGAGTCTATACTAGCGGGAGTTACAATGAGCAGTTCTTC. Residues: CASSLGVYTSGSYNEQFF.

The chain joins TRBV5-5 to TRBJ1-1; tentative D call: TRBD1 (5 bases). V was shortened by 4 bases and J by 3 bases, with 22 bases between the two germline ends. This CDR3 has 17 amino acids. Germline CDR1 SGHKS, CDR2 YYEKEE (reference sequence). This chain's CDR3 is CASSRGIGVRLYTEAFF. The DNA of the CDR3 is TGTGCCAGCAGCCGGGGGATTGGTGTCCGACTATACACTGAAGCTTTCTTT.

The chain recombines TRBV28 with TRBJ1-5; unclear D gene. Germline V gene lookup returns CDR1 MDHEN and CDR2 SYDVKM. V gave up 4 bases and J gave up 7 bases, with 8 bases separating them. The CDR3 is 12 amino acids. The CDR3 loop reads CASSSLEQPQHF. The CDR3 DNA sequence: TGTGCCAGCAGTTCGCTGGAGCAGCCCCAGCATTTT.

The V and J genes are TRBV5-1 and TRBJ2-3; 8 bases map to TRBD1. From germline, CDR1 is SGHRS and CDR2 YFSETQ. The V gene end was trimmed by 7 bases and the J gene end by 2 bases; junction bases not matched to a gene: 6. The CDR3 consists of 14 residues. The CDR3 spells CASGTGSNTDTQYF. The CDR3 nucleotides read TGCGCCAGCGGGACAGGAAGCAACACAGATACGCAGTATTTT.

The V gene is TRBV13, the J gene TRBJ2-1; 7 bases align to TRBD2. The CDR3 contains 14 residues. V dropped 5 bases and J dropped 2; count of bases not matched to a gene: 3. CDR1 is PRHDT and CDR2 is FYEKMQ in the germline V gene (reference sequence). The CDR3 region has the DNA TGTGCCAGCAGCGTCGGGACTACCTACAATGAGCAGTTCTTC. It encodes CASSVGTTYNEQFF. Based on the CDR3 plus reference TRBV13 and TRBJ2-1, the full variable domain is AAGVIQSPRHLIKEKRETATLKCYPIPRHDTVYWYQQGPGQDPQFLISFYEKMQSDKGSIPDRFSAQQFSDYHSELNMSSLELGDSALYFCASSVGTTYNEQFFGPGTRLTVL.

The chain links TRBV18 to TRBJ1-2; 10 bases map to TRBD1. J lost 6 bases, V lost 0 bases, and 1 base had no gene match. The CDR3 is 14 amino acids. Germline values: CDR1 KGHSH, CDR2 LQKENI. The CDR3 sequence is CASSPPTGGDGYTF. CDR3 in DNA: TGTGCCAGCTCACCACCGACAGGGGGCGATGGCTACACCTTC.

The chain is built from TRBV30 and TRBJ2-1; D ambiguous. This CDR3 region has 12 residues. Germline-derived CDR1 and CDR2 are GTSNPN and SVGIG (reference sequence). V lost 4 bases to trimming and J lost 0 bases, with 4 bases between them. As DNA, the CDR3 is TGTGCCTGGACACTCTCCTACAATGAGCAGTTCTTC. Protein sequence: CAWTLSYNEQFF.

This chain joins TRBV4-2 and TRBJ2-2; 11 nucleotides align to TRBD2. The CDR3 is made up of 19 amino acids. Germline V CDR1 and CDR2: LGHNA, YNFKEQ. The J segment lost 3 bases and the V segment lost 2 bases, leaving 11 bases of the junction unmatched. The CDR3 protein is CASSQRVPTSGSDTGELFF. As DNA, the CDR3 is TGTGCCAGCAGCCAAAGGGTACCCACTAGCGGGAGCGACACCGGGGAGCTGTTTTTT.

This chain links TRBV5-1 with TRBJ2-2, with TRBD1 matching over 8 bases. In germline, CDR1 is SGHRS, CDR2 YFSETQ. The CDR3 has 15 residues. V lost 0 bases to trimming and J lost 3 bases; unmatched junction nucleotides: 1. The CDR3 DNA is TGCGCCAGCAGCTTGGACAGGGGGGACACCGGGGAGCTGTTTTTT. Its translation is CASSLDRGDTGELFF.

The genes are TRBV18 and TRBJ2-1; 8 bases line up with TRBD2. V lost 6 bases, J lost 3 bases, and 13 bases stayed unmatched. The CDR3 runs to 17 residues. Germline CDR1 is KGHSH and CDR2 is LQKENI. The CDR3, as DNA: TGTGCCAGCTCTCCTTCGGGGGGGCGATGGGACTACAATGAGCAGTTCTTC. It specifies CASSPSGGRWDYNEQFF. Full variable domain (outside the CDR3, taken from reference TRBV18 and TRBJ2-1): NAGVMQNPRHLVRRRGQEARLRCSPMKGHSHVYWYRQLPEEGLKFMVYLQKENIIDESGMPKERFSAEFPKEGPSILRIQQVVRGDSAAYFCASSPSGGRWDYNEQFFGPGTRLTVL.

This chain links TRBV28 with TRBJ2-7; 8 bases match TRBD2. Per the germline V gene, CDR1 is MDHEN and CDR2 is SYDVKM. This CDR3 spans 15 amino acids. The V segment lost 6 bases and the J segment 1 base; nucleotides outside the gene matches: 8. This CDR3 reads CASRAGSSGSYEQYF. In DNA, the CDR3 is TGTGCCAGCAGGGCCGGGTCTAGCGGGTCCTACGAGCAGTACTTC.

The CDR3 spells CATSGPGVGGYTF. As DNA, the CDR3 is TGTGCCACCAGTGGCCCAGGGGTGGGTGGCTACACCTTC. The V call is TRBV24-1, the J call TRBJ1-2, with D possibly matching TRBD1 (6 bases). V was pared by 5 bases and J by 7 bases, with 13 bases between. CDR1 KGHDR and CDR2 SFDVKD come from the germline V gene. CDR3 length: 13 residues.

The V call is TRBV10-3, the J call TRBJ1-1; a possible D gene is TRBD1 (6 bases). The ends were cut back, 1 base at V and 0 bases at J, with 9 bases in the middle. This CDR3 contains 15 residues. Germline V lookup: CDR1 ENHRY, CDR2 SYGVKD. The DNA of the CDR3 is TGTGCCATCAGTGAGTTTGACAGGTTGAACACTGAAGCTTTCTTT. Translated, it gives CAISEFDRLNTEAFF.

The chain combines TRBV28 with TRBJ1-2; D remains ambiguous. CDR3 length equals 12 residues. Trimming pared 8 bases from V and 7 bases from J, leaving 14 bases between. Germline-derived CDR1 and CDR2 are MDHEN and SYDVKM. CDR3 bases: TGTGCCAGCGCGAATACTGTGCCTGGCTACACCTTC. This codes for CASANTVPGYTF.

This clone has a single count. The chain combines TRBV12-3 or TRBV12-4 with TRBJ2-7, with 9 bases identical to TRBD2. The CDR3 is 12 amino acids. V dropped 3 bases and J dropped 12; count of bases not matched to a gene: 6. The CDR3 nucleotides are TGTGCCAGCAGTTTGCAGCGGGAGGTTTTGTACTTC. Translation: CASSLQREVLYF.

V gene TRBV5-1 combines with J gene TRBJ2-5; 9 bases are shared with TRBD2. Losses at the gene ends were 0 bases for V and 5 bases for J; bases not matched to a gene: 8. The V gene's germline CDR1 is SGHRS and CDR2 YFSETQ. The CDR3 sequence is 16 residues long. In DNA, the CDR3 is TGCGCCAGCAGCTTGGCCGTAGCGGGAGTAGCGGAGACCCAGTACTTC. It yields the protein CASSLAVAGVAETQYF.

This rearrangement joins TRBV6-4 to TRBJ2-7; 8 nucleotides align to TRBD2. This CDR3 is built from 13 residues. J was trimmed by 3 bases and V by 5 bases; bases with no gene match: 3. The V gene's germline CDR1 is MRHNA and CDR2 SNTAGT. DNA of the CDR3: TGTGCCAGCAGTAGCGGGAGCGGCTACGAGCAGTACTTC. It specifies CASSSGSGYEQYF.

The sample holds one count of this clone. J is TRBJ1-2 and V is TRBV7-6; D might be TRBD1 (6 bases). V shed 5 bases and J shed 0 bases, with 25 bases lying between them. The V gene's germline CDR1 is SGHVS and CDR2 FNYEAQ. The length of the CDR3 is 19 residues. The CDR3 is CASSPSTGTLHGANYGYTF. As DNA, the CDR3 is TGTGCCAGCAGCCCATCTACCGGGACACTCCACGGGGCTAACTATGGCTACACCTTC.